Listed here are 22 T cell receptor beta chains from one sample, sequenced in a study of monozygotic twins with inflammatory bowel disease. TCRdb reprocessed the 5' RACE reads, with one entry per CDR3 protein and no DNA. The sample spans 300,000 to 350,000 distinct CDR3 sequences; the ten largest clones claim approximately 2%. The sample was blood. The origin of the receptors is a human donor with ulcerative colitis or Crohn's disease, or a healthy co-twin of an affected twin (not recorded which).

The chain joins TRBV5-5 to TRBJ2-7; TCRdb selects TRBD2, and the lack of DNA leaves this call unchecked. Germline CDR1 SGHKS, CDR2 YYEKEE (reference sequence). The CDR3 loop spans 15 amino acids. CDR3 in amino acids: CASSLAGTSPYEQYF.

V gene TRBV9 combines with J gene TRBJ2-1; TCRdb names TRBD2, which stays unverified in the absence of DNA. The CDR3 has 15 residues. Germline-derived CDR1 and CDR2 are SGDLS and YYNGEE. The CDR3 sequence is CASSATSGRANEQFF.

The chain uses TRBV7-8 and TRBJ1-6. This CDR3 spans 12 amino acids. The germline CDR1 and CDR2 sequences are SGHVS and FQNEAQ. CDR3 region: CASSLDNSPLHF.

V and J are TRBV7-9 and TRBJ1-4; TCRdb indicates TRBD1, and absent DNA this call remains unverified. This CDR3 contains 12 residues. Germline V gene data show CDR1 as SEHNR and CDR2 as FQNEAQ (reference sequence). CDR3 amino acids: CATGGTPEKLFF.

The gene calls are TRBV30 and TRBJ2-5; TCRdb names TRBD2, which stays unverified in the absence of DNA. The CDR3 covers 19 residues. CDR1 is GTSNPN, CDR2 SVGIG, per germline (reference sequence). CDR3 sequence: CAWSVFPRTLAGYRETQYF. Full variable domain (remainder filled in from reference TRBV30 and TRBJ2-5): SQTIHQWPATLVQPVGSPLSLECTVEGTSNPNLYWYRQAAGRGLQLLFYSVGIGQISSEVPQNLSASRPQDRQFILSSKKLLLSDSGFYLCAWSVFPRTLAGYRETQYFGPGTRLLVL.

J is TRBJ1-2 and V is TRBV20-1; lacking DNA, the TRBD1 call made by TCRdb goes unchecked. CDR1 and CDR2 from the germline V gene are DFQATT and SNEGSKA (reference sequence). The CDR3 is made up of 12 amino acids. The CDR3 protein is CSAREGDYGYTF.

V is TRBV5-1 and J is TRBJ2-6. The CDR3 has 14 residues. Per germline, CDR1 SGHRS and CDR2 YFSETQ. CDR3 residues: CASSLDAGANVLTF.

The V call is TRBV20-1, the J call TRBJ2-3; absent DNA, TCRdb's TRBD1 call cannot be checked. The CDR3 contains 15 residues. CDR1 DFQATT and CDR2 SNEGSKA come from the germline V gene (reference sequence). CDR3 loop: CSAYPPAGWADTQYF.

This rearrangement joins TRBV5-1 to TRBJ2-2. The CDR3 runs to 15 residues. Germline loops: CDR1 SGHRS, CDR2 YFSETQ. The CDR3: CASSLGIEGTGELFF.

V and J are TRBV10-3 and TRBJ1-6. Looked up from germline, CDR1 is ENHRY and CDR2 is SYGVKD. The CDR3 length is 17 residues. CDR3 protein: CAISGSPVGTGISPLHF.

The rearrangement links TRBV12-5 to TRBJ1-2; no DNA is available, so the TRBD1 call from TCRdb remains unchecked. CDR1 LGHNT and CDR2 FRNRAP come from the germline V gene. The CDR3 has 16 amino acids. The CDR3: CASGPSDRVRFDGYTF.

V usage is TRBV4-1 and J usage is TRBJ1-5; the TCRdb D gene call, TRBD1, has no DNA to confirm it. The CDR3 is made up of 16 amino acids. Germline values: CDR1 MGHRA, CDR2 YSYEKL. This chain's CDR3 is CASSQDAGAINQPQHF.

CDR3 residues: CASSFSGGDEKLFF. The rearrangement links TRBV12-3 or TRBV12-4 to TRBJ1-4; lacking DNA, the TRBD1 call made by TCRdb goes unchecked. The CDR3 covers 14 residues.

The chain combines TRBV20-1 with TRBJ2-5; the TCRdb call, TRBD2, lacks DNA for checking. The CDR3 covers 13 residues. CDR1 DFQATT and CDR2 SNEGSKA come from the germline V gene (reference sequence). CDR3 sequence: CSAPGLGEETQYF.

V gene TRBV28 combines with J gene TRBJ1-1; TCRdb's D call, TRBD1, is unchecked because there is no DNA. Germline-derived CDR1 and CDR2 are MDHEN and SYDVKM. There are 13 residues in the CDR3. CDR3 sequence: CARTRQENTEAFF.

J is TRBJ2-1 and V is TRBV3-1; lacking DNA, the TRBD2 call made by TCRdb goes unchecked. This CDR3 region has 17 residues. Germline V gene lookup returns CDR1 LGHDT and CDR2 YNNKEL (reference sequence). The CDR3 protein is CASSQVSETSGSNEQFF.

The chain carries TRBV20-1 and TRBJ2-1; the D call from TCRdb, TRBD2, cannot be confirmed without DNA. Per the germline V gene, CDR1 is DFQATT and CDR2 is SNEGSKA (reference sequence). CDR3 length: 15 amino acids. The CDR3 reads CSVKEASGYYNEQFF.

This CDR3 is CASSQGLATTDTQYF. The chain uses TRBV4-1 and TRBJ2-3; no DNA is available, so the TRBD2 call from TCRdb remains unchecked. The CDR3 runs to 15 residues. CDR1 MGHRA and CDR2 YSYEKL come from the germline V gene.

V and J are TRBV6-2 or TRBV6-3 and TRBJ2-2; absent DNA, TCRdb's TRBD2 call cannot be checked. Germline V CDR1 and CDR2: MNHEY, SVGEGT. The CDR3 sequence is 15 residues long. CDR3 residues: CASRPTSVRTGELFF.

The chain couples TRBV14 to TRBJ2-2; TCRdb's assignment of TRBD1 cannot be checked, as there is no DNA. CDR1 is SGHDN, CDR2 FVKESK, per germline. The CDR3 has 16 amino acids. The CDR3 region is CASSPNQDRAGRELFF.

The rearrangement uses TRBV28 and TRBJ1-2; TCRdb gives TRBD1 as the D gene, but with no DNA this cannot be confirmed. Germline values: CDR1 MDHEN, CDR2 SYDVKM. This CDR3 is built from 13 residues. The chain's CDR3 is CASSLTPGYGYTF.

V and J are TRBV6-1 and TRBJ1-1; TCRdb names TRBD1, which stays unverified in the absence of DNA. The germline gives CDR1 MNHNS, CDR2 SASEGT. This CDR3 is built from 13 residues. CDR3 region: CASLENHWGPAFF.